The entry below gives a single T cell receptor (beta chain) sequence along with its context. This sample stems from a study of human T cells and chemical hapten exposure. Sample time point: patch test 2, 6 weeks after DPC sensitization. Treatment described: therapeutic diphenylcyclopropenone sensitization with weekly scalp DPC. TCRdb re-called the RACE reads with MiXCR, one entry per CDR3 protein. The table has some 82,000 distinct CDR3 sequences, around 7% seen once. The CDR3 runs 16 residues. The germline V gene encodes CDR1 SGHNT and CDR2 YYREEE (reference sequence). The ends were cut back, 3 bases at V and 0 bases at J, with 15 bases in the middle.

The sample here was whole blood, taken in connection with sensitization to the hapten diphenylcyclopropenone (DPC). This chain connects TRBV5-4 to TRBJ1-1; maybe TRBD1 (6 bases). The origin of this receptor is a woman aged 25 to 39 with alopecia areata. Some clones in this sample may be carry-over from other donors' samples. CDR3 coding DNA: TGTGCCAGCAGCTCCTACCGAGGGGACATGAACACTGAAGCTTTCTTT. It encodes CASSSYRGDMNTEAFF.